The clone carrying this T cell receptor beta chain was detected once. These data are taken from a study of CD8 T cells in Susac syndrome. TCR beta from blood CD8+ and CD4+ T cells was sequenced. Controls were drawn from healthy donors and were matched for age and sex. The authors negatively isolated CD8+ and CD4+ T cells and FACS-enriched TEMRA cells. The V segment lost 6 bases and the J segment 4 bases; nucleotides outside the gene matches: 6. This CDR3 contains 16 residues. It was with random hexamers that about 0.45 to 1 ug RNA was reverse transcribed. Coverage of TCR beta CDR3 amplification by immunoSEQ multiplex PCR extended to 54 Vbeta and 13 Jbeta. TCRdb re-called the immunoSEQ multiplex PCR reads through MiXCR, storing one row per CDR3 protein. Of about 200,000 distinct CDR3 sequences listed, about 95% are singletons.

This receptor was taken from a human donor in good health. The V call is TRBV12-3 or TRBV12-4, the J call TRBJ1-6, with 10 positions matching TRBD1. The specimen was CD4+ T cells from PBMCs. The CDR3 here is CASSYGGQGYNSPLHF. The CDR3 region has the DNA TGTGCCAGCAGCTACGGGGGACAGGGGTATAATTCACCCCTCCACTTT.